This section outlines one TCR beta chain sequence together with its context. A few counts support this clone. No antigen is known for it. Base qualities are missing; no much larger clone stands one base away. TCR beta CDR3 regions were amplified from genomic DNA with the immunoSEQ v3 hsTCRB kit using bias-controlled multiplex PCR. TCR libraries were sequenced on an Illumina NextSeq 500 to 2 million or so read pairs for survey level or about 5-6 million for deep level. The authors processed their data as follows. V, D and J genes were assigned, non-productive sequences were removed, and clonality was reported by immunoSEQ Analyzer software. Repertoires were compared by productive Simpson clonality and by the Morisita overlap index of productive TRB rearrangements between infused TIL and blood. The absolute count of a clonotype in blood was estimated by multiplying the lymphocyte count by the CD3+ fraction and by the productive frequency of the clone. Held by TCRdb, this immuneACCESS table contains in-frame sequences only and omits some clones. Under half of the omission traces to an unresolved V gene where checked; the cause of the rest is unknown. V and J calls and clone size are as listed in that table; D and trimming were resolved from the DNA. This sample comprises around 55,000 clones, approximately 80% of them detected only once. The ten largest clones add up to just under 3% of the sample.

Via the germline V gene, CDR1 is LGHNA and CDR2 YSLEER. Measured from the cysteine to the phenylalanine, the CDR3 is 18 residues long. Only CDR3 DNA remains: 54 bases, in frame from the first base. Trimming takes 0 bases off V and 1 base off J; junction bases not matched to a gene: 8. This sample was included in a study of TIL therapy for anti-PD-1-resistant metastatic lung cancer (dated by TCRdb to the early 2020s). Background for the entire study: Tumors were harvested before any PD-1/PD-L1 blockade; patients then received nivolumab, and those progressing received lymphodepletion, expanded TIL infusion and IL-2. T cell receptor beta sequencing of tumor and peripheral blood was used to follow clonotypes across the tumor, the expanded TIL product and serial blood samples. Across the cohort, whole-exome sequencing showed a median non-synonymous tumor mutation burden of roughly 1.5 mutations per megabase. Enrolled patients had a median age of around 58 years (range roughly 35-85) and a median tumor PD-L1 proportion score of around 5.9%. Most of the cohort had lung adenocarcinoma, including a handful of EGFR-mutant tumors and two ALK-rearranged tumors, and half of the patients were either current or former smokers. What the work shows at the level of the full study, not this receptor alone: The baseline peripheral repertoire was partially replaced by infused TIL clonotypes, which then decayed over months, and no apparent association between persistence and response was found. The study protocol defined all tumor marker inferences as exploratory. The cohort was highly selected, with more treatment-naive, never-smoker and oncogene-addicted patients than typical, limiting generalizability.

The time point label for this specimen denotes: pre-treatment sample, taken before nivolumab and TIL therapy. A phase I trial run at two centers enrolled adults with stage 4 NSCLC between 2017 and early 2020. Samples came from a single-arm, open-label phase I trial of tumor-infiltrating lymphocyte therapy with nivolumab in advanced non-small cell lung cancer. Blood mononuclear cells from EDTA tubes were separated on a Ficoll gradient and snap-frozen as pellets, and DNA was extracted from the cells using a Qiagen mini-prep kit. The sequence joins TRBV4-3 to TRBJ2-2, with 7 middle bases fitting TRBD2. The specimen comprised blood, sampled at baseline. This clonotype originated in a person aged 25 to 85 with non-small cell lung cancer. The nucleotide sequence is TGCGCCAGCAGCCAAGAGGTTGATCGCGGGGGGAACACCGGGGAGCTGTTTTTT. It specifies CASSQEVDRGGNTGELFF.